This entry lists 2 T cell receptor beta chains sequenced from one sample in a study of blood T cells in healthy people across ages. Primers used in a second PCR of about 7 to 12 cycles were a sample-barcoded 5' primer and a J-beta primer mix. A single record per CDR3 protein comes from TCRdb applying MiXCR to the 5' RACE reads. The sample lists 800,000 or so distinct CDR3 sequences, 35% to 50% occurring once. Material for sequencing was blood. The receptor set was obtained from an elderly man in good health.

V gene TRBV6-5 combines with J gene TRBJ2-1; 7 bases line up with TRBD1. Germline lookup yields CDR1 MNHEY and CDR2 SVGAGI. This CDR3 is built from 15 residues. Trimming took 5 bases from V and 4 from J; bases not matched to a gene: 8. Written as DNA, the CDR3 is TGTGCCAGCAGTCCCCTAGGGGGCCCGTACAATGAGCAGTTCTTC. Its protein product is CASSPLGGPYNEQFF.

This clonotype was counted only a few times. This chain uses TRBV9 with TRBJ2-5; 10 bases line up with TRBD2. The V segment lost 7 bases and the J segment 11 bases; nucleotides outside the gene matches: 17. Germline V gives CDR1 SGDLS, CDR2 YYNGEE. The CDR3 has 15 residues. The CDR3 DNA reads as TGTGCCAGCCTGCCTGTACTAGCGGGGTACAATGAGCAGTACTTC. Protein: CASLPVLAGYNEQYF.